Listed here is a single T cell receptor beta chain. The antigen remains undetermined. Vbeta (60) and Jbeta (13) primers were used in the PCR. This table comes from immunoSEQ multiplex PCR, and its TCRdb copy is limited to in-frame clones, with some not included. The repertoire holds about 170,000 clones, under 85% seen once, with 5% to 6.5% in the top ten. From germline, CDR1 is SGHTS and CDR2 YDEGEE. V was cut by 3 bases and J by 3 bases, with 11 bases left in between. The CDR3 is 14 amino acids. The data originate from a study of cytomegalovirus exposure and HLA in healthy donors. Study-wide findings and caveats: Highly shared variants forming one cluster were likely a sequencing artifact.

This rearrangement joins TRBV5-8 to TRBJ2-3, with D tentatively TRBD2 (6 bases). The receptor was derived from a woman between 18 and 29 years old in good health and CMV-seropositive. The specimen sequenced was PBMCs. Here the CDR3 DNA reads TGTGCCAGCAGCTCGGCCGCGGGGACAGATACGCAGTATTTT. This translates into CASSSAAGTDTQYF. Complete variable domain (other parts from reference TRBV5-8 and TRBJ2-3): EAGVTQSPTHLIKTRGQQATLRCSPISGHTSVYWYQQALGLGLQFLLWYDEGEERNRGNFPPRFSGRQFPNYSSELNVNALELEDSALYLCASSSAAGTDTQYFGPGTRLTVL.